The text below deals with one TCR beta chain. Per the original methods: From reference gene primer amplification, estimates of nucleated cell counts were derived. Sequenced by immunoSEQ multiplex PCR; TCRdb stores in-frame clones only, minus some. For V, J and clone size, that table is used; D and trimming come from the DNA. This table has 250,000 to 300,000 clones, 80% to 95% appearing once. These data come from a study of blood T cell repertoires in COVID-19. The CDR3 is 13 residues long. V shed 2 bases and J shed 3 bases, with 7 bases lying between them. In germline, CDR1 is ENHRY, CDR2 SYGVKD. Material for sequencing was peripheral blood. This TCR was sampled from a woman aged 30 to 39 with COVID-19, enrolled during active disease. The V gene is TRBV10-3, the J gene TRBJ1-2, with D possibly TRBD1 on 6 matching bases. In DNA, the CDR3 is TGTGCCATCAGTGAGCGGACAGACTATGGCTACACCTTC. Translating gives CAISERTDYGYTF.